This T cell receptor beta chain was profiled in a study of molecular identifiers for immune sequencing clone quantification. Points from the study as a whole: Barcode-sharing identical TCR molecules could underestimate highly expanded clone sizes.

This clonotype was recorded many times. No antigen is known for it. TCRdb processed the PCR reads anew with MiXCR; each CDR3 protein has one entry. The sample yields tens of thousands of distinct CDR3 sequences, roughly 19% seen once. Sorting recovered naive CD8 T cells on a CD8+CD4-CCR7+CD45RA+ profile. Per germline, CDR1 MNHEY and CDR2 SVGEGT. V lost 5 bases and J lost 0, with 14 bases in between. CDR3 length: 16 residues. V usage is TRBV6-2 or TRBV6-3 and J usage is TRBJ1-5; D is possibly TRBD1 (6 bases). What was sequenced was naive CD8+ T cells from blood, with Jurkat cell RNA spiked in. Subset described: FACS-sorted CD8+CD4-CCR7+CD45RA+ naive T cells. The sequence came from a human donor in good health. Some libraries in this study had Jurkat cell RNA spiked in. In DNA, the CDR3 is TGTGCCAGCAGTCCCCGGCGGACAGTTAGCAATCAGCCCCAGCATTTT. Translation: CASSPRRTVSNQPQHF.